This is a list of T cell receptor beta chains from one sample in a study of cytomegalovirus exposure and HLA in healthy donors. The method was immunoSEQ multiplex PCR; TCRdb's version includes in-frame clones alone and lacks a portion of them. The table has under 130,000 clones, around 75% seen once. Sequenced input: PBMCs. All receptors come from a young man in good health and CMV-seronegative. The CDR3 runs from the conserved cysteine through the conserved F or W. A D gene is named only where the DNA matches it firmly. The size field is filled for only some rows; it gives once, few, many or a size class.

V: TRBV10-3; length: 14; size: -; J: TRBJ2-7; D: TRBD1; DNA: TGTGCCACACGACAGGGGCCGGACGGGAACGAGCAGTACTTC; CDR3: CATRQGPDGNEQYF
V: TRBV30; length: 14; size: -; J: TRBJ2-2; D: TRBD1; DNA: TGTGCCTGGAGGACAGGGGTTGGCACCGGGGAGCTGTTTTTT; CDR3: CAWRTGVGTGELFF
V: TRBV6-1; length: 14; size: -; J: TRBJ2-6; D: -; DNA: TGTGCCAGCACCCCGAGGTCTGGGGCCAACGTCCTGACTTTC; CDR3: CASTPRSGANVLTF
V: TRBV5-1; length: 15; size: -; J: TRBJ2-7; D: -; DNA: TGCGCCAGCAGCTTGAACACAGGGCCCTCCTACGAGCAGTACTTC; CDR3: CASSLNTGPSYEQYF
V: TRBV19; length: 16; size: -; J: TRBJ2-1; D: TRBD2; DNA: TGTGCCAGTAGTATAAGCTCTAGCGGGGCCTACAATGAGCAGTTCTTC; CDR3: CASSISSSGAYNEQFF
V: TRBV9; length: 15; size: -; J: TRBJ2-7; D: TRBD2; DNA: TGTGCCAGCAGCGTAGCGGCGGGGGAGTCCTACGAGCAGTACTTC; CDR3: CASSVAAGESYEQYF
V: TRBV7-9; length: 13; size: -; J: TRBJ1-5; D: -; DNA: TGTGCCAGCAGCTTAGAGGGAGACCAGCCCCAGCATTTT; CDR3: CASSLEGDQPQHF
V: TRBV25-1; length: 14; size: -; J: TRBJ1-2; D: TRBD1; DNA: TGTGCCAGCAGTCCCTACGACAGGGCCTATGGCTACACCTTC; CDR3: CASSPYDRAYGYTF
V: TRBV28; length: 17; size: -; J: TRBJ2-5; D: TRBD2; DNA: TGTGCCAGCAGACGATCGACTAGCGGGAGTGGTAAAGAGACCCAGTACTTC; CDR3: CASRRSTSGSGKETQYF
V: TRBV7-2; length: 17; size: -; J: TRBJ2-3; D: TRBD2; DNA: TGTGCCAGCAGCTCCCGGACTAGCGGGGGGGCCACAGATACGCAGTATTTT; CDR3: CASSSRTSGGATDTQYF
V: TRBV6-5; length: 13; size: few; J: TRBJ1-5; D: -; DNA: TGTGCCAGCAGTTACTCGTTAGAACAGCCCCAGCATTTT; CDR3: CASSYSLEQPQHF
V: TRBV10-3; length: 12; size: -; J: TRBJ2-7; D: -; DNA: TGTGCCATATCCTCAGGGTCCTACGAGCAGTACTTC; CDR3: CAISSGSYEQYF
V: TRBV6-5; length: 16; size: -; J: TRBJ1-1; D: TRBD1; DNA: TGTGCCAGCAGTTCGGGACAGCTCTCCGGAGACACTGAAGCTTTCTTT; CDR3: CASSSGQLSGDTEAFF
V: TRBV6-5; length: 15; size: -; J: TRBJ2-1; D: TRBD2; DNA: TGTGCCAGCAGTTACTTAACTAGCGGGAGAAATGAGCAGTTCTTC; CDR3: CASSYLTSGRNEQFF
V: TRBV7-2; length: 13; size: -; J: TRBJ1-1; D: -; DNA: TGTGCCAGCAGCCCAGACCCCGGGTATGAAGCTTTCTTT; CDR3: CASSPDPGYEAFF
V: TRBV27; length: 11; size: -; J: TRBJ2-5; D: -; DNA: TGTGCCAGCAGTTCTCAAGAGACCCAGTACTTC; CDR3: CASSSQETQYF
V: TRBV21-1; length: 16; size: few; J: TRBJ2-1; D: -; DNA: TGTGCCAGCAGCAAAGGACTAGCGGGAGCCTACAATGAGCAGTTCTTC; CDR3: CASSKGLAGAYNEQFF
V: TRBV6-5; length: 14; size: -; J: TRBJ1-2; D: -; DNA: TGTGCCAGCAGCTTGACAGCCACATTTAGAGGCTACACCTTC; CDR3: CASSLTATFRGYTF
V: TRBV30; length: 9; size: -; J: TRBJ1-1; D: -; DNA: TGTGCCTGGAGTCCCCAGGGCCCGTTT; CDR3: CAWSPQGPF
V: TRBV19; length: 13; size: -; J: TRBJ1-2; D: -; DNA: TGTGCCAGTAGTATGTCGCGGATCTATGGCTACACCTTC; CDR3: CASSMSRIYGYTF
V: TRBV9; length: 15; size: few; J: TRBJ2-5; D: TRBD2; DNA: TGTGCCAGCAGCACGCGGGGGGGATCCCAAGAGACCCAGTACTTC; CDR3: CASSTRGGSQETQYF
V: TRBV7-6; length: 18; size: -; J: TRBJ1-6; D: TRBD1; DNA: TGTGCCAGCAGCCCGCTAGCCCGGGACAGGGGCTTGGGTTCACCCCTCCACTTT; CDR3: CASSPLARDRGLGSPLHF
V: TRBV5-6; length: 14; size: few; J: TRBJ1-1; D: -; DNA: TGTGCCAGCAGCTTGGCCCCAGGGGACACTGAAGCTTTCTTT; CDR3: CASSLAPGDTEAFF
V: TRBV6-1; length: 15; size: -; J: TRBJ2-7; D: -; DNA: TGTGCCAGCAGTGAAATCAGGGGCACCTCCTACGAGCAGTACTTC; CDR3: CASSEIRGTSYEQYF
V: TRBV30; length: 14; size: -; J: TRBJ1-4; D: TRBD1; DNA: TGTGCCTGGAGTTTAGGGACAGACAATGAAAAACTGTTTTTT; CDR3: CAWSLGTDNEKLFF
V: TRBV5-1; length: 13; size: few; J: TRBJ2-5; D: TRBD1; DNA: TGCGCCAGCAGGGACAGGGCTCAAGAGACCCAGTACTTC; CDR3: CASRDRAQETQYF
V: TRBV18; length: 15; size: -; J: TRBJ1-2; D: -; DNA: TGTGCCAGCTCACCACCTGGGGCTCATAACTATGGCTACACCTTC; CDR3: CASSPPGAHNYGYTF
V: TRBV5-1; length: 13; size: -; J: TRBJ1-1; D: TRBD1; DNA: TGCGCCAGCAGGGATGACAGGGGAACTGAAGCTTTCTTT; CDR3: CASRDDRGTEAFF
V: TRBV28; length: 15; size: few; J: TRBJ2-5; D: TRBD2; DNA: TGTGCCAGCAGTACTAGCGGGAGCACGGGGGAGACCCAGTACTTC; CDR3: CASSTSGSTGETQYF
V: TRBV7-2; length: 14; size: few; J: TRBJ2-7; D: -; DNA: TGTGCCAGCAGCTTCGGGGGTGCCGCGGAGGAGCAGTACTTC; CDR3: CASSFGGAAEEQYF
V: TRBV11-2; length: 15; size: -; J: TRBJ2-7; D: -; DNA: TGTGCCAGCAGCTCTCATCCAGGACAAAGAGACGAGCAGTACTTC; CDR3: CASSSHPGQRDEQYF
V: TRBV6-4; length: 15; size: -; J: TRBJ2-3; D: TRBD2; DNA: TGTGCCAGCAGTGACTCTAGCGGGGGGGCAGATACGCAGTATTTT; CDR3: CASSDSSGGADTQYF
V: TRBV5-6; length: 16; size: -; J: TRBJ2-7; D: TRBD1; DNA: TGTGCCAGCAGCCCCCTTGGGGGACAGGGGGCCTACGAGCAGTACTTC; CDR3: CASSPLGGQGAYEQYF
V: TRBV7-3; length: 14; size: once; J: TRBJ2-7; D: -; DNA: TGTGCCAGCAGCTTAATGGCGGCCTCTCACGAGCAGTACTTC; CDR3: CASSLMAASHEQYF
V: TRBV4-1; length: 14; size: -; J: TRBJ2-7; D: -; DNA: TGCGCCAGCAGCCAGAAGCAGGGGATCTACGAGCAGTACTTC; CDR3: CASSQKQGIYEQYF
V: TRBV6-6; length: 16; size: -; J: TRBJ2-7; D: -; DNA: TGTGCCAGCAGTTCCCTATCCAGGCGGGCCTCCTACGAGCAGTACTTC; CDR3: CASSSLSRRASYEQYF
V: TRBV9; length: 15; size: -; J: TRBJ2-2; D: -; DNA: TGTGCCAGCAGCGGTCTAGCGAGAAACACCGGGGAGCTGTTTTTT; CDR3: CASSGLARNTGELFF
V: TRBV28; length: 15; size: -; J: TRBJ2-1; D: TRBD2; DNA: TGTGCCAGCAGTACCGGGGGGGCTCTTTACAATGAGCAGTTCTTC; CDR3: CASSTGGALYNEQFF
V: TRBV5-1; length: 15; size: once; J: TRBJ2-7; D: -; DNA: TGCGCCAGCAGCACCGGCGGGACCACTCCATACGAGCAGTACTTC; CDR3: CASSTGGTTPYEQYF
V: TRBV12-5; length: 15; size: -; J: TRBJ2-3; D: TRBD1; DNA: TGTGCTAGTGGCCCCGGGACAGGGGCTACAGATACGCAGTATTTT; CDR3: CASGPGTGATDTQYF
V: TRBV5-1; length: 15; size: -; J: TRBJ2-7; D: -; DNA: TGCGCCAGCAGCTTGTTTTGGCAGGGACTCTACGAGCAGTACTTC; CDR3: CASSLFWQGLYEQYF
V: TRBV4-3; length: 14; size: few; J: TRBJ1-2; D: -; DNA: TGCGCCAGCAGCCAAGACGACAGGTGGAGCGGCTACACCTTC; CDR3: CASSQDDRWSGYTF
V: TRBV11-2; length: 12; size: -; J: TRBJ2-5; D: -; DNA: TGTGCCAGCAGCCCCCGCGGCGGGACCCAGTACTTC; CDR3: CASSPRGGTQYF
V: TRBV4-3; length: 15; size: -; J: TRBJ2-7; D: TRBD1; DNA: TGCGCCAGCAGCCAAGGACAGGGAGTTTTATACGAGCAGTACTTC; CDR3: CASSQGQGVLYEQYF
V: TRBV14; length: 15; size: -; J: TRBJ1-2; D: TRBD1; DNA: TGTGCCAGCAGCCCTACGGACAGGGTGGGGTATGGCTACACCTTC; CDR3: CASSPTDRVGYGYTF
V: TRBV7-9; length: 13; size: -; J: TRBJ1-1; D: -; DNA: TGTGCCAGCAGCTGGGAGGGGTTGACTGAAGCTTTCTTT; CDR3: CASSWEGLTEAFF
V: TRBV18; length: 15; size: -; J: TRBJ2-7; D: -; DNA: TGTGCCAGCTCACCAGAGGGCAGGGGCTCACGCGAGCAGTACTTC; CDR3: CASSPEGRGSREQYF
V: TRBV14; length: 15; size: -; J: TRBJ2-7; D: TRBD2; DNA: TGTGCCAGCAGCGAGGGACTAGCGGGAGTCTGGGAGCAGTACTTC; CDR3: CASSEGLAGVWEQYF
V: TRBV29-1; length: 16; size: -; J: TRBJ2-7; D: TRBD2; DNA: TGCAGCGTTACACCCGGGACTAGCGGGAGATTATACGAGCAGTACTTC; CDR3: CSVTPGTSGRLYEQYF